These 28 T cell receptor beta chains share one sample of origin, sequenced in a study of T cell repertoires in ileal Crohn's disease. Time point of the sample: proximal margin of the surgical specimen (macroscopically non-inflamed). Assay: immunoSEQ multiplex PCR; the TCRdb copy retains only in-frame clones and omits some. The table shows 3,100 or so clones, with 55% to 70% occurring only once. Sequencing was done on a sample of ileal tissue. The source of these receptors is an adult with Crohn's disease.

This clone was picked up one time. Other DNA sequences in the same sample also yield this CDR3. The V and J genes are TRBV10-2 and TRBJ2-3; 10 nucleotides agree with TRBD2. Germline loops: CDR1 WSHSY, CDR2 SAAADI. With V trimmed by 6 bases and J by 2 bases, 5 bases remained unmatched. This CDR3 region has 15 residues. CDR3 amino acids: CASRGTSGITDTQYF. As DNA, the CDR3 is TGCGCCAGCAGGGGTACTAGCGGGATCACAGATACGCAGTATTTT.

The CDR3 loop reads CASSHSGTGGSYEQYV. CDR3 DNA: TGTGCCAGCTCACACTCCGGGACAGGTGGCTCCTACGAGCAGTACGTC. The rearrangement uses TRBV18 and TRBJ2-7; 8 bases are a match to TRBD1. The germline CDR1 and CDR2 sequences are KGHSH and LQKENI. This CDR3 comprises 16 residues. With 4 bases clipped from V and 0 bases from J, the junction kept 8 bases outside the gene matches.

In its sample, this clone ranks as medium-sized. The chain carries TRBV10-3 and TRBJ1-4; no reliable D call. Germline V gene data show CDR1 as ENHRY and CDR2 as SYGVKD. The CDR3 contains 16 residues. V lost 2 bases and J 0 bases, leaving 10 bases between the germline ends. CDR3 sequence (DNA): TGTGCCATCAGTGAGGGAGGGCTAGCAACTAATGAAAAACTGTTTTTT. Protein sequence: CAISEGGLATNEKLFF.

The chain carries TRBV30 and TRBJ2-2; 7 nucleotides align to TRBD2. With V trimmed by 0 bases and J by 7 bases, 8 bases remained unmatched. There are 15 residues in the CDR3. Germline V gene lookup returns CDR1 GTSNPN and CDR2 SVGIG (reference sequence). The CDR3 DNA follows: TGTGCCTGGAGTGTACGCGGGAGAGGGATCGGGGAGCTGTTTTTT. This codes for CAWSVRGRGIGELFF.

This CDR3 is CASVAGDHEQYV. DNA of the CDR3: TGTGCCAGCGTAGCGGGAGATCACGAGCAGTACGTC. V is TRBV6-7 and J is TRBJ2-7, with 9 bases lining up with TRBD2. TRBV6-7 is placed among ORFs of uncertain function. This CDR3 is 12 amino acids long. The V gene end was trimmed by 8 bases and the J gene end by 5 bases; junction bases not matched to a gene: 4.

The gene calls are TRBV18 and TRBJ2-5; D remains ambiguous. Per germline, CDR1 KGHSH and CDR2 LQKENI. The CDR3 has 14 amino acids. V lost 0 bases to trimming and J lost 2 bases, with 7 bases between them. CDR3 in DNA: TGTGCCAGCTCACCACCGACCAGTCAAGAGACCCAGTACTTC. It yields the protein CASSPPTSQETQYF.

This clone was seen more than once but under ten times. V is TRBV11-2 and J is TRBJ2-1; a weak D match, TRBD2 (6 bases). Germline V gene lookup returns CDR1 SGHAT and CDR2 FQNNGV. The length of the CDR3 is 18 residues. The V end lost 5 bases, the J end lost 0 bases, and 20 bases lay between the germline ends. CDR3 protein: CASSHRGGVRSSYNEQFF. The CDR3 nucleotides read TGTGCCAGCAGCCACCGTGGAGGGGTCAGAAGCTCCTACAATGAGCAGTTCTTC.

The genes are TRBV19 and TRBJ2-1; no clear D gene. From germline, CDR1 is LNHDA and CDR2 SQIVND (reference sequence). Trimming removed 6 bases at V and 0 bases at J, with 6 bases between. This CDR3 is 13 amino acids long. The CDR3 loop reads CASSPTSYNEQFF. The CDR3 DNA is TGTGCCAGTAGCCCTACCTCCTACAATGAGCAGTTCTTC.

This chain uses TRBV6-1 with TRBJ2-7; D is unclear. Per the germline V gene, CDR1 is MNHNS and CDR2 is SASEGT. The V and J ends lost 4 bases and 0 bases respectively, with 7 bases between them. The CDR3 totals 13 residues. The CDR3 sequence is CASSVLPSYEQYV. CDR3 DNA: TGTGCCAGCAGTGTCCTCCCCTCCTACGAGCAGTACGTC.

The J gene is TRBJ2-3, the V gene TRBV11-3, with D unresolved. The CDR3 covers 13 residues. Germline V gene data show CDR1 as SGHNT and CDR2 as YENEEA. V was cut by 5 bases and J by 2 bases, with 8 bases left in between. Written as DNA, the CDR3 is TGTGCCAGCAGCCCCATGTACACAGATACGCAGTATTTT. Protein: CASSPMYTDTQYF.

This chain links TRBV15 with TRBJ1-1; D not resolved. Trimming took 3 bases from V and 5 from J, leaving 13 bases between them. This CDR3 contains 14 residues. The germline CDR1 and CDR2 sequences are LNHNV and YYDKDF (reference sequence). The CDR3 loop is CATSSYGRYTEAFF. The CDR3 DNA follows: TGTGCCACCAGCAGTTACGGGCGGTATACTGAAGCTTTCTTT.

The rearrangement joins TRBV5-6 to TRBJ1-3; D not resolved. Germline lookup yields CDR1 SGHDT and CDR2 YYEEEE. This CDR3 is 14 amino acids long. The V gene lost 4 bases and the J gene lost 1 base, with 9 bases spanning the gap. This CDR3 is CASSGVGSGNTIYF. DNA for the CDR3: TGTGCCAGCAGCGGAGTAGGATCTGGAAACACCATATATTTT.

The V and J genes are TRBV7-3 and TRBJ2-1; D is unresolved. Germline CDR1 and CDR2: SGHTA and FQGTGA. The CDR3 extends over 11 amino acids. V was pared by 10 bases and J by 8 bases, with 12 bases between. The CDR3 sequence: CATTHIDEQFF. The CDR3 DNA is TGTGCCACGACCCATATAGATGAGCAGTTCTTC.

J is TRBJ1-3 and V is TRBV5-1; the match to TRBD1 covers 8 bases. The CDR3 loop spans 18 amino acids. Germline values: CDR1 SGHRS, CDR2 YFSETQ. The trim removed 5 bases at V and 0 bases at J, leaving 13 bases unmatched. The CDR3 sequence is CASSSGTGRTISGNTIYF. The CDR3 DNA follows: TGCGCCAGCAGTTCCGGGACAGGCCGAACGATCTCTGGAAACACCATATATTTT.

The J gene is TRBJ2-5, the V gene TRBV5-1; D not certain. Trimming took off 0 bases at V and 5 bases at J, with 11 bases between the two ends. The CDR3 contains 14 residues. Per the germline V gene, CDR1 is SGHRS and CDR2 is YFSETQ. The CDR3, as DNA: TGCGCCAGCAGCTTGGCCAAAAGTGGCGAGACCCAGTACTTC. It codes for CASSLAKSGETQYF. Looking up the rest from reference TRBV5-1 and TRBJ2-5 gives the full variable domain: KAGVTQTPRYLIKTRGQQVTLSCSPISGHRSVSWYQQTPGQGLQFLFEYFSETQRNKGNFPGRFSGRQFSNSRSEMNVSTLELGDSALYLCASSLAKSGETQYFGPGTRLLVL.

CDR3 in DNA: TGTGCCAGCTCACCAGGCGGGAGGGCCGGAGATACGCAGTATTTT. It encodes CASSPGGRAGDTQYF. The chain links TRBV18 to TRBJ2-3; 9 nucleotides match TRBD2. The CDR3 sequence is 15 residues long. Germline trimming cut 2 bases from V and 5 bases from J; bases unmatched to any gene: 5. Looked up from germline, CDR1 is KGHSH and CDR2 is LQKENI.

This clone was seen a handful of times. The CDR3 loop is CASSGGGPMAPLHF. Written as DNA, the CDR3 is TGCGCCAGCAGCGGGGGGGGACCTATGGCTCCCCTCCACTTT. The J gene is TRBJ1-6, the V gene TRBV5-1; possibly TRBD1 for D (5 bases). CDR1 and CDR2 from the germline V gene are SGHRS and YFSETQ. This CDR3 is built from 14 residues. V was trimmed by 4 bases and J by 13 bases, leaving 18 bases between them.

The gene calls are TRBV7-8 and TRBJ1-1, with TRBD1 identical over 10 bases. The CDR3 runs to 14 residues. The J segment lost 11 bases and the V segment lost 5 bases, leaving 11 bases of the junction unmatched. Germline loops: CDR1 SGHVS, CDR2 FQNEAQ. CDR3 protein: CASSPTGGLVGAFF. CDR3 nucleotides: TGTGCCAGCAGCCCGACAGGGGGCTTGGTCGGGGCTTTCTTT.

This sequence joins TRBV7-2 and TRBJ1-5; D call uncertain. In germline, CDR1 is SGHTA, CDR2 FQGNSA. The length of the CDR3 is 13 residues. V gave up 3 bases and J gave up 4 bases, with 7 bases separating them. This chain's CDR3 is CASSFDLNQPQHF. As DNA, the CDR3 is TGTGCCAGCAGCTTTGACCTGAATCAGCCCCAGCATTTT.

V usage is TRBV4-2 and J usage is TRBJ2-7; 8 nucleotides line up with TRBD2. CDR1 and CDR2 from the germline V gene are LGHNA and YNFKEQ. CDR3 length: 15 amino acids. Trimming cost V 0 bases and J 3 bases; bases outside gene matches: 4. CDR3 sequence reads: CASSQERTSGYEQYF. The DNA for the CDR3 is TGTGCCAGCAGCCAAGAAAGAACTAGCGGCTACGAGCAGTACTTC.

V and J are TRBV5-8 and TRBJ2-6; no reliable D call. The V end was cut by 4 bases, the J end by 0 bases, with 11 bases between. CDR1 and CDR2 (germline): SGHTS, YDEGEE. The CDR3 has 16 amino acids. In nucleotides, the CDR3 is TGTGCCAGCAGCCAGAGGACCAACTCTGGGGCCAACGTCCTGACTTTC. The encoded protein is CASSQRTNSGANVLTF.

This clone was found a few times. The V gene is TRBV5-1, the J gene TRBJ2-2; 11 bases are shared with TRBD2. Germline V CDR1 and CDR2: SGHRS, YFSETQ. The CDR3 contains 15 residues. Trimming removed 0 bases from V and 7 bases from J; junction bases left unmatched: 2. The CDR3 DNA is TGCGCCAGCAGCTTGGTCACTAGCGGGAGCGGGGAGCTGTTTTTT. Protein product: CASSLVTSGSGELFF.

The CDR3 nucleotides read TGTGCCAGCAGTCTAACAGGGGAGGGTGAGACCCAGTACTTC. This encodes CASSLTGEGETQYF. V usage is TRBV6-5 and J usage is TRBJ2-5; D assignment may be TRBD1 or TRBD2 (7 bases each). Germline values: CDR1 MNHEY, CDR2 SVGAGI. This CDR3 is 14 amino acids long. V shed 5 bases and J shed 5 bases, with 15 bases lying between them.

Relative to its sample, this clone is large. This sample also contains other DNA sequences that code for the same CDR3. The V and J genes are TRBV19 and TRBJ1-1, with a weak D call TRBD1 (5 bases). From germline, CDR1 is LNHDA and CDR2 SQIVND (reference sequence). CDR3 length: 11 residues. Trimming stripped 7 bases from V and 5 bases from J, with 8 bases between. In DNA, the CDR3 is TGTGCCAGTAAGGGGTCAACTGAAGCTTTCTTT. Translating it yields CASKGSTEAFF.

This clone has only a few counts. The chain has TRBV7-2 and TRBJ2-7, with 7 bases that match TRBD2. Germline loops: CDR1 SGHTA, CDR2 FQGNSA. The CDR3 totals 15 residues. Trimming removed 0 bases from V and 5 bases from J; junction bases left unmatched: 7. CDR3 region: CASSLAGGSKDEQYF. The CDR3 coding sequence is TGTGCCAGCAGCTTAGCGGGAGGGTCGAAGGACGAGCAGTACTTC.

This chain uses TRBV29-1 with TRBJ2-7; 11 bases agree with TRBD1. Trimming cost V 3 bases and J 3 bases; bases outside gene matches: 4. The CDR3 contains 14 residues. Germline V gene lookup returns CDR1 SQVTM and CDR2 ANQGSEA. CDR3 nucleotides: TGCAGCGTTGAGGGGACAGGGGGAATCTACGAGCAGTACTTC. Translation gives CSVEGTGGIYEQYF.

The chain carries TRBV11-2 and TRBJ2-2, with D possibly matching TRBD2 (5 bases). The CDR3 is 15 residues long. The germline V gene has CDR1 SGHAT and CDR2 FQNNGV. Trimming stripped 5 bases from V and 0 bases from J, with 10 bases between. CDR3 nucleotide sequence: TGTGCCAGCAGCCCGGTCGGGGCGAACACCGGGGAGCTGTTTTTT. Protein: CASSPVGANTGELFF.

This clone was counted a few times. The gene calls are TRBV10-3 and TRBJ2-1; 10 positions agree with TRBD2. Germline V gene sequence: CDR1 ENHRY, CDR2 SYGVKD. With V trimmed by 10 bases and J by 1 base, 10 bases remained unmatched. The CDR3 contains 16 residues. Written as DNA, the CDR3 is TGTGCCACACTAGCGGGGCTGTCCACGTCCTACAATGAGCAGTTCTTC. This gives the protein CATLAGLSTSYNEQFF.